This T cell receptor beta chain derives from a study of CD8 T cells in Susac syndrome (dated by TCRdb to the late 2010s). Describing the broader study: Whether CD8+ T cell activation and differentiation in Susac syndrome was antigen driven was tested using repertoire sequencing. The clonality of the CD8+ T cell repertoire was compared across approximately 11 healthy donors, about 14 Susac syndrome patients and roughly 15 multiple sclerosis patients.

V is reduced by 4 bases and J by 2 bases, leaving a spacing of 30 bases between them. Taken from cysteine to phenylalanine, the CDR3 has 20 residues. CDR3 DNA is the only sequence kept; it has 60 bases, read in frame from the first base. To note about this clonotype: Its target antigen remains unknown. No much larger clone is present one base from it, and per-base qualities are unavailable.

High-throughput TCR beta sequencing profiled peripheral blood CD8+ and CD4+ T cells from healthy donors, Susac syndrome patients and multiple sclerosis patients. Multiple sclerosis controls were treatment-naive patients with stable or active relapsing-remitting disease fulfilling revised McDonald criteria. Bulk CD8+ and CD4+ T cells were purified by magnetic negative isolation, whereas CD8+ TEMRA cells were enriched by FACS. Blood was collected in EDTA tubes and processed within 24 hours, with PBMCs isolated through density gradient centrifugation. PBMCs intended for TCR sequencing were cryopreserved in liquid nitrogen and were subsequently thawed in a 37 degrees C water bath. Purity of sorted or isolated CD4+, CD8+ and CD8+ TEMRA cells was at least 90%. Points the paper makes about the study in general: The TCR sequencing and HLA analysis was acknowledged to have included a relatively small number of individuals.

RNA was extracted using the RNeasy kit, and roughly 0.45 to 1 microgram was reverse transcribed with random hexamers. The immunoSEQ multiplex PCR assay, which covers 54 Vbeta and 13 Jbeta segments, was used to amplify TCR beta CDR3 regions. Bias from PCR amplification was corrected by using a synthetic template baseline for primer optimization and for computational correction. The authors' analysis ran thus. Reads were annotated to V, D and J genes per IMGT and analyzed with immunoSEQ Analyzer, keeping only productive sequences. Clonality was calculated as one minus the Shannon entropy normalized by log2 of the number of productive unique sequences. For each patient and control, public and private clones were evaluated within the 100 most prevalent clones. Clones were defined as Susac-specific if absent from the healthy and MS cohorts, from around 1,000 published viral clones and from other ImmuneACCESS disease sequences. In-frame beta chains were kept once TCRdb had trimmed the public reads at Q25 with fastp and called clones with MiXCR. Every entry covers one CDR3 protein and lists the most common genes and DNA from its rows. TCRdb's processing, not the authors', yielded these V and J calls. This sample has about 130,000 distinct CDR3 sequences in its table, and 65% to 90% of those were observed once. 0.45% to 0.65% of the sample comes from the top ten.

This sequence was found in a human donor with multiple sclerosis. The sample taken for sequencing was CD8+ T cells from PBMCs. The sequence is built from TRBV12-3 or TRBV12-4 and TRBJ2-7, with TRBD2 tentatively as D gene (7 bases match). The sequenced DNA: TGTGCCAGCAGTTGGTCGGACGGACGACTAGCCCCGGGGGACACCTACGAGCAGTACTTC. Translated, this gives CASSWSDGRLAPGDTYEQYF.